The 18 T cell receptor beta chains reported below all come from one sample, sequenced in a study of T cells in Graves' hyperthyroidism and ophthalmopathy. Amplification targeted TCR beta CDR3 regions from RNA transcripts. Carried out on the TCR CDR3, a first-round RT-PCR used the HTBI primer set. One entry per CDR3 protein results from TCRdb running MiXCR on the multiplex PCR reads. The sample records 400,000 or so distinct CDR3 sequences, roughly 13% being singletons. What was sequenced was blood. These receptors all stem from a man in his fifties with Graves' ophthalmopathy.

This clonotype was observed a handful of times. The rearrangement uses TRBV6-2 or TRBV6-3 and TRBJ2-2; D not resolved. The CDR3 spans 11 residues. V was clipped by 4 bases and J by 10 bases, with 7 bases between them. Germline lookup yields CDR1 MNHEY and CDR2 SVGEGT. CDR3 DNA: TGTGCCAGCAGTTCCGACGTGGAGCTGTTTTTT. Encoded protein: CASSSDVELFF.

This clonotype was recorded a few times. The chain carries TRBV5-1 and TRBJ1-1; 10 bases align to TRBD1. This CDR3 contains 15 residues. The ends lost 4 bases at V and 4 bases at J; junction bases unmatched: 7. CDR1 and CDR2 (germline): SGHRS, YFSETQ. For the CDR3, the DNA is TGCGCCAGCAGCGACAGGGGGCTGGGGGGCACTGAAGCTTTCTTT. Amino acid sequence: CASSDRGLGGTEAFF.

V is TRBV12-3 or TRBV12-4 and J is TRBJ2-2, with D perhaps being TRBD1 or TRBD2 (5 bases each). This CDR3 spans 16 amino acids. The V end was cut by 4 bases, the J end by 10 bases, with 22 bases between. The CDR3 DNA reads TGTGCCAGCAGTTCCACCCAACCCGGGACCAGATCGGAGCTGTTTTTT. Amino acid sequence: CASSSTQPGTRSELFF.

This clonotype was found many times. The chain employs TRBV28 and TRBJ1-1; maybe TRBD1 (6 bases). The CDR3 has 12 amino acids. Trimming removed 0 bases from V and 10 bases from J, with 9 bases in between. Germline values: CDR1 MDHEN, CDR2 SYDVKM. CDR3 region: CASSLWTGSAFF. In DNA form, the CDR3 reads TGTGCCAGCAGTTTATGGACAGGATCAGCTTTCTTT.

CDR3 sequence: CASSLTPGQTYGYTF. The CDR3 region has the DNA TGTGCCAGCAGTCTAACACCGGGCCAAACCTATGGCTACACCTTC. The chain carries TRBV28 and TRBJ1-2; D is unclear. CDR1 is MDHEN and CDR2 is SYDVKM in the germline V gene. The V gene lost 5 bases and the J gene lost 4 bases, with 17 bases spanning the gap. This CDR3 region has 15 residues.

This clonotype was seen many times. The chain uses TRBV7-9 and TRBJ2-4, with a tentative D call TRBD2 (6 bases). Germline V gives CDR1 SEHNR, CDR2 FQNEAQ (reference sequence). Trimming took off 3 bases at V and 3 bases at J, with 15 bases between the two ends. The CDR3 covers 16 residues. The CDR3 loop reads CASSFGGERGKNIQYF. Written as DNA, the CDR3 is TGTGCCAGCAGCTTTGGCGGGGAGAGAGGCAAAAACATTCAGTACTTC.

This clonotype was seen only a few times. The rearrangement uses TRBV4-1 and TRBJ2-3, with TRBD1 matching 8 bases. Trimming took 3 bases from V and 3 from J; bases not matched to a gene: 5. Per germline, CDR1 MGHRA and CDR2 YSYEKL. This CDR3 is built from 15 residues. CDR3 coding DNA: TGCGCCAGCAGCCAGACAGGGGTAAGGACAGATACGCAGTATTTT. This gives the protein CASSQTGVRTDTQYF.

This clonotype came up many times. This chain uses TRBV12-3 or TRBV12-4 with TRBJ2-1; tentative D call: TRBD1 (6 bases). V lost 3 bases to trimming and J lost 4 bases, with 13 bases between them. CDR3 length: 15 residues. The CDR3, as DNA: TGTGCCAGCAGTTTGTCACAGGGCGGGTACAATGAGCAGTTCTTC. This encodes CASSLSQGGYNEQFF.

This clonotype was detected a few times. The chain has TRBV5-1 and TRBJ2-5; 8 bases are a match to TRBD2. Looked up from germline, CDR1 is SGHRS and CDR2 is YFSETQ. CDR3 size: 21 residues. V shed 1 base, J shed 1 base, and the junction held 21 bases outside the gene matches. CDR3 bases: TGCGCCAGCAGCTTGCCTTCCCAGCCCTCTAGCGGGCAATCCCTCCAAGAGACCCAGTACTTC. Translated: CASSLPSQPSSGQSLQETQYF.

This clonotype was counted many times. The CDR3 nucleotides read TGCGCCAGCAGCTTGGAGTGGGGTTGGCAGAGTGCCTACGAGCAGTACTTC. This gives the protein CASSLEWGWQSAYEQYF. The rearrangement joins TRBV5-1 to TRBJ2-7; D call uncertain. CDR3 length: 17 amino acids. CDR1 is SGHRS, CDR2 YFSETQ, per germline. V was clipped by 0 bases and J by 2 bases, with 18 bases between them.

The table lists this clonotype with many counts. V is TRBV10-3 and J is TRBJ2-7; 7 bases align to TRBD1. This CDR3 comprises 12 residues. V trimming: 8 bases; J trimming: 1 base; junction bases outside the gene matches: 2. CDR1 is ENHRY, CDR2 SYGVKD, per germline. CDR3 loop: CAIGDSSYEQYF. Written as DNA, the CDR3 is TGTGCCATCGGGGACAGTTCCTACGAGCAGTACTTC.

CDR3 nucleotide sequence: TGTGCCAGCACCCCTTCGGCGGGAGGAGGTGGAGATACGCAGTATTTT. Encoded protein: CASTPSAGGGGDTQYF. This sequence joins TRBV7-6 and TRBJ2-3; 8 nucleotides agree with TRBD2. CDR3 length equals 16 residues. Per the germline V gene, CDR1 is SGHVS and CDR2 is FNYEAQ. V was clipped by 7 bases and J by 5 bases; unmatched bases: 14.

The J gene is TRBJ1-1, the V gene TRBV20-1; 8 bases map to TRBD1. Germline values: CDR1 DFQATT, CDR2 SNEGSKA (reference sequence). This CDR3 has 14 amino acids. Trimming removed 3 bases from V and 6 bases from J; junction bases left unmatched: 9. Here the CDR3 reads CSARRAGGMSEAFF. CDR3 nucleotides: TGCAGTGCTAGGAGGGCAGGGGGCATGTCTGAAGCTTTCTTT.

The chain combines TRBV19 with TRBJ1-5; D gene ambiguous. Germline loops: CDR1 LNHDA, CDR2 SQIVND (reference sequence). The ends were cut back, 3 bases at V and 4 bases at J, with 13 bases in the middle. The CDR3 is made up of 15 amino acids. CDR3 nucleotide sequence: TGTGCCAGTAGTATTTACATGGGAGATAATCAGCCCCAGCATTTT. It is translated as CASSIYMGDNQPQHF.

The table lists this clonotype with many counts. The V and J genes are TRBV20-1 and TRBJ2-7; D is undetermined. The CDR3 covers 16 residues. V dropped 6 bases and J dropped 7 bases, with 28 bases sitting between them. CDR1 and CDR2 from the germline V gene are DFQATT and SNEGSKA (reference sequence). CDR3 residues: CSASQVGASKYGEQYF. DNA for the CDR3: TGCAGTGCCTCCCAGGTCGGAGCCTCCAAGTATGGAGAGCAGTACTTC.

This clonotype was observed at least ten times. V gene TRBV28 combines with J gene TRBJ2-5, with D possibly being TRBD2 (5 bases). Trimming left V 6 bases short and J 3 bases short, with 17 bases between. CDR3 length: 15 amino acids. Looked up from germline, CDR1 is MDHEN and CDR2 is SYDVKM. CDR3 sequence (DNA): TGTGCCAGCAGGGCACCTGGGCTAGCCGAAGAGACCCAGTACTTC. Protein: CASRAPGLAEETQYF.

This clonotype has at least ten counts. The J gene is TRBJ1-1, the V gene TRBV29-1; tentative D call: TRBD1 (6 bases). V gave up 8 bases and J gave up 0 bases, with 10 bases separating them. Germline CDR1 reads SQVTM; CDR2 reads ANQGSEA. The CDR3 length is 12 residues. This chain's CDR3 is CSTGQLNTEAFF. The CDR3, as DNA: TGCAGCACGGGACAATTGAACACTGAAGCTTTCTTT.

This clonotype was seen a few times. V gene TRBV5-5 combines with J gene TRBJ2-2; possible D gene TRBD1, 6 bases. The CDR3 consists of 16 residues. Between the trimmed V and J ends, which lost 6 bases and 0 bases, there was a span of 15 bases. Per the germline V gene, CDR1 is SGHKS and CDR2 is YYEKEE (reference sequence). CDR3 protein: CASTYRGTTNTGELFF. Written as DNA, the CDR3 is TGTGCCAGCACCTATAGGGGGACAACGAACACCGGGGAGCTGTTTTTT.